These T cell receptor beta chains were read from a single sample in a study of blood T cell repertoires in COVID-19. Here immunoSEQ multiplex PCR was the method, and the copy in TCRdb shows in-frame clones only, minus some. The data contain around 140,000 clones, roughly 79% of them singletons. The sequencing input was peripheral blood. The origin of the receptors is a woman in her sixties with acute or convalescent COVID-19. The CDR3 runs from the conserved cysteine through the conserved F or W. A D gene is named only where the DNA matches it firmly. Clone size is not always given. Where it is, it says once, few, many or a class for expanded clones.

J,V,size,D,CDR3,DNA
TRBJ2-6,TRBV14,.,.,CASSQVTGANVLTF,TGTGCCAGCAGCCAAGTCACAGGGGCCAACGTCCTGACTTTC
TRBJ1-2,TRBV29-1,.,.,CSVEWAYGYTF,TGCAGCGTTGAATGGGCCTATGGCTACACCTTC
TRBJ1-2,TRBV3-1/TRBV3-2,once,.,CASSEVRDSRYGYTF,TGTGCCAGCAGCGAAGTCCGGGATTCGAGGTATGGCTACACCTTC
TRBJ2-1,TRBV10-3,.,TRBD1,CAIRQTGIGNEQFF,TGTGCCATCAGGCAGACAGGGATAGGGAATGAGCAGTTCTTC
TRBJ1-1,TRBV7-7,.,.,CASSLWANTEAFF,TGTGCCAGCAGCTTGTGGGCGAATACTGAAGCTTTCTTT
TRBJ1-2,TRBV15,.,TRBD1,CATSTGDRGRFIYGYTF,TGTGCCACCAGCACAGGGGACAGGGGGCGGTTTATCTATGGCTACACCTTC
TRBJ2-3,TRBV19,once,.,CASSLRQFNTDTQYF,TGTGCCAGTAGCCTACGACAGTTTAACACAGATACGCAGTATTTT
TRBJ2-7,TRBV6-5,.,TRBD2,CASILAGGGREQYF,TGTGCCAGCATTCTAGCGGGAGGAGGTAGGGAGCAGTACTTC
TRBJ2-3,TRBV15,.,TRBD1,CATSRSRDSGGNTQYF,TGTGCCACCAGCAGGTCCCGGGACAGTGGGGGAAATACGCAGTATTTT
TRBJ1-1,TRBV27,once,.,CASSFLRGRGDTEAFF,TGTGCCAGCAGTTTTCTCAGGGGACGTGGGGACACTGAAGCTTTCTTT
TRBJ2-1,TRBV4-2,.,TRBD2,CASSAQLTSGSGSYNEQFF,TGTGCCAGCAGCGCGCAACTGACTAGCGGGAGCGGGTCCTACAATGAGCAGTTCTTC
TRBJ1-5,TRBV6-5,.,.,CASSPNGQPNQPQHF,TGTGCCAGCAGTCCCAATGGACAGCCCAATCAGCCCCAGCATTTT
TRBJ1-1,TRBV28,.,.,CASNDLRGIKAFF,TGTGCCAGCAATGACTTACGGGGGATAAAAGCTTTCTTT
TRBJ2-1,TRBV24-1,few,TRBD2,CATSDFGGSSIEQFF,TGTGCCACCAGTGATTTTGGCGGGAGTAGCATCGAGCAGTTCTTC
TRBJ2-4,TRBV28,.,TRBD2,CASSLLAGGAKNIQYF,TGTGCCAGCAGTTTATTAGCGGGAGGAGCCAAAAACATTCAGTACTTC
TRBJ2-1,TRBV7-9,few,.,CASSFGRVVDEQFF,TGTGCCAGCAGCTTCGGCAGGGTGGTCGATGAGCAGTTCTTC
TRBJ2-1,TRBV5-6,.,.,CASSFRPGLEQFF,TGTGCCAGCAGCTTCCGCCCAGGGTTGGAGCAGTTCTTC
TRBJ1-4,TRBV7-2,.,.,CASSLEPGRGEKLFF,TGTGCCAGCAGCTTAGAACCAGGCCGTGGGGAAAAACTGTTTTTT
TRBJ2-7,TRBV5-1,.,TRBD1,CASSHGTGGIYEQYF,TGCGCCAGCAGCCACGGGACAGGGGGAATTTACGAGCAGTACTTC
TRBJ1-2,TRBV28,.,.,CASGLQSFNYGYTF,TGTGCCAGCGGTCTACAGTCTTTTAACTATGGCTACACCTTC
TRBJ1-1,TRBV18,.,TRBD1,CASSPLRTGKNTEAFF,TGTGCCAGCTCACCACTAAGGACAGGGAAGAACACTGAAGCTTTCTTT
TRBJ2-7,TRBV27,.,.,CASSLFSNRDSYEQYF,TGTGCCAGCAGTTTATTCTCGAACAGGGATTCCTACGAGCAGTACTTC
TRBJ2-1,TRBV5-1,.,TRBD2,CASSLVGTTPSSYNEQFF,TGCGCCAGCAGCTTGGTGGGGACTACCCCGAGCTCCTACAATGAGCAGTTCTTC
TRBJ1-1,TRBV30,.,TRBD1,CAYESGQWTEAFF,TGTGCCTACGAGTCGGGACAGTGGACTGAAGCTTTCTTT
TRBJ2-5,TRBV2,.,.,CASSDLGQTQYF,TGTGCCAGCAGTGACCTGGGGCAGACCCAGTACTTC
TRBJ2-5,TRBV6-5,.,TRBD2,CASLRAGKQETQYF,TGTGCCAGCTTGCGAGCGGGGAAACAAGAGACCCAGTACTTC
TRBJ1-1,TRBV6-5,once,TRBD1,CASSYRQGATLTEAFF,TGTGCCAGCAGTTATCGACAGGGGGCGACTCTCACTGAAGCTTTCTTT
TRBJ2-7,TRBV2,.,.,CASSAGALGRELYEQYF,TGTGCCAGCAGCGCGGGGGCACTGGGCAGGGAATTGTACGAGCAGTACTTC
TRBJ1-2,TRBV6-1,.,TRBD1,CASSERTGTNYGYTF,TGTGCCAGCAGTGAACGGACAGGGACTAACTATGGCTACACCTTC